Listed below are T cell receptor beta chains from one sample, sequenced in a study of blood T cells in healthy people across ages. TCRdb reprocessed the 5' RACE reads with MiXCR, giving one entry per CDR3 protein. The sample carries 1.8 million or so distinct CDR3 sequences, roughly 43% recorded once. The sequencing sample was made of blood. All receptors come from a human donor in good health. Each CDR3 is given with its conserved first and last residue. The D gene is left open where the match is weak. Size values are once, few and many counts, or a class for expanded clones, and some rows have none.

CDR3aa: CASSQEEGSTQYF
CDR3nt: TGCGCCAGCAGCCAAGAGGAGGGTTCAACCCAGTACTTC
d_gene: .
v_gene: TRBV4-3
j_gene: TRBJ2-5
len: 13
abundance: .

CDR3aa: CASSWQGDQYF
CDR3nt: TGCGCCAGCAGCTGGCAGGGGGACCAGTATTTT
d_gene: TRBD1
v_gene: TRBV5-1
j_gene: TRBJ2-3
len: 11
abundance: .

CDR3aa: CASSLEGSGETQYF
CDR3nt: TGCGCCAGCAGCTTGGAGGGGTCGGGGGAGACCCAGTACTTC
d_gene: .
v_gene: TRBV5-1
j_gene: TRBJ2-5
len: 14
abundance: many

CDR3aa: CASSFVPPTSGGVKGEQFF
CDR3nt: TGTGCCAGCAGTTTTGTGCCCCCGACTAGCGGGGGTGTAAAGGGTGAGCAGTTCTTC
d_gene: TRBD2
v_gene: TRBV28
j_gene: TRBJ2-1
len: 19
abundance: .

CDR3aa: CASSLDGQGALGELFF
CDR3nt: TGCGCCAGCAGCTTGGATGGACAGGGGGCCTTGGGGGAGCTGTTTTTT
d_gene: TRBD1
v_gene: TRBV5-1
j_gene: TRBJ2-2
len: 16
abundance: .

CDR3aa: CSARTLGHENIQYF
CDR3nt: TGCAGTGCTAGAACACTCGGACACGAAAACATTCAGTACTTC
d_gene: .
v_gene: TRBV20-1
j_gene: TRBJ2-4
len: 14
abundance: .

CDR3aa: CASSSGLGQPQHF
CDR3nt: TGTGCCAGCAGCTCCGGACTGGGGCAGCCCCAGCATTTT
d_gene: .
v_gene: TRBV7-2
j_gene: TRBJ1-5
len: 13
abundance: few

CDR3aa: CVSSTEGRLSQETQYF
CDR3nt: TGCGTCAGCAGCACAGAAGGGAGGCTTTCCCAAGAGACCCAGTACTTC
d_gene: .
v_gene: TRBV5-1
j_gene: TRBJ2-5
len: 16
abundance: .

CDR3aa: CASSLSPTGVNEQYF
CDR3nt: TGCGCCAGCAGCCTAAGCCCCACAGGGGTCAACGAGCAGTACTTC
d_gene: TRBD1
v_gene: TRBV4-1
j_gene: TRBJ2-7
len: 15
abundance: .

CDR3aa: CSARDTGGPSYGYTF
CDR3nt: TGCAGTGCTAGAGATACTGGGGGGCCCTCCTATGGCTACACCTTC
d_gene: .
v_gene: TRBV20-1
j_gene: TRBJ1-2
len: 15
abundance: few

CDR3aa: CASSYDRAHEQYF
CDR3nt: TGTGCCAGCAGCTACGACAGGGCCCACGAGCAGTACTTC
d_gene: TRBD1
v_gene: TRBV5-5
j_gene: TRBJ2-7
len: 13
abundance: .

CDR3aa: CASGQLDRPETQYF
CDR3nt: TGTGCCAGCGGCCAGCTAGATCGGCCTGAGACCCAGTACTTC
d_gene: .
v_gene: TRBV12-3/TRBV12-4
j_gene: TRBJ2-5
len: 14
abundance: many

CDR3aa: CASSVVLGLAGSSYNEQFF
CDR3nt: TGTGCCAGCAGCGTAGTCCTGGGACTAGCGGGAAGCTCCTACAATGAGCAGTTCTTC
d_gene: TRBD2
v_gene: TRBV9
j_gene: TRBJ2-1
len: 19
abundance: few

CDR3aa: CSVGGADTNYGYTF
CDR3nt: TGCAGCGTTGGCGGGGCCGATACTAACTATGGCTACACCTTC
d_gene: .
v_gene: TRBV29-1
j_gene: TRBJ1-2
len: 14
abundance: .

CDR3aa: CASSYRRQEKLFF
CDR3nt: TGTGCCAGCAGTTACCGACGCCAGGAAAAACTGTTTTTT
d_gene: .
v_gene: TRBV12-3/TRBV12-4
j_gene: TRBJ1-4
len: 13
abundance: .

CDR3aa: CASSLAGTSVREQYF
CDR3nt: TGTGCCAGCAGCTTAGCGGGGACTAGCGTTCGCGAGCAGTACTTC
d_gene: TRBD2
v_gene: TRBV7-9
j_gene: TRBJ2-7
len: 15
abundance: .

CDR3aa: CASSPGQGGSPLHF
CDR3nt: TGCGCCAGCAGCCCCGGACAGGGGGGGTCACCCCTCCACTTT
d_gene: TRBD1
v_gene: TRBV12-3/TRBV12-4
j_gene: TRBJ1-6
len: 14
abundance: many

CDR3aa: CASSLGTGQGAINTQYF
CDR3nt: TGCGCCAGCAGCTTGGGTACGGGACAGGGCGCAATAAATACGCAGTATTTT
d_gene: TRBD1
v_gene: TRBV5-1
j_gene: TRBJ2-3
len: 17
abundance: .

CDR3aa: CSVQADTQYF
CDR3nt: TGCAGCGTTCAAGCAGATACGCAGTATTTT
d_gene: .
v_gene: TRBV29-1
j_gene: TRBJ2-3
len: 10
abundance: many

CDR3aa: CASSQAGPSWGYTF
CDR3nt: TGTGCCAGCAGCCAAGCGGGTCCATCATGGGGCTACACCTTC
d_gene: .
v_gene: TRBV3-1
j_gene: TRBJ1-2
len: 14
abundance: .

CDR3aa: CASSLVYTANYGYTF
CDR3nt: TGTGCCAGCAGTTTGGTTTACACCGCTAACTATGGCTACACCTTC
d_gene: .
v_gene: TRBV12-3/TRBV12-4
j_gene: TRBJ1-2
len: 15
abundance: .

CDR3aa: CAISAKTGAPRLTGYEQYF
CDR3nt: TGTGCCATCAGTGCTAAAACAGGGGCACCACGGTTAACCGGCTACGAGCAGTACTTC
d_gene: TRBD1
v_gene: TRBV10-3
j_gene: TRBJ2-7
len: 19
abundance: .

CDR3aa: CAGSPLTSGTDTQYF
CDR3nt: TGCGCCGGCAGCCCATTGACTAGCGGCACAGATACGCAGTATTTT
d_gene: TRBD2
v_gene: TRBV5-1
j_gene: TRBJ2-3
len: 15
abundance: .

CDR3aa: CAISASSEQFF
CDR3nt: TGTGCCATCAGTGCTAGCAGTGAGCAGTTCTTC
d_gene: .
v_gene: TRBV10-3
j_gene: TRBJ2-1
len: 11
abundance: .

CDR3aa: CAANGGETQYF
CDR3nt: TGCGCGGCAAACGGGGGAGAGACCCAGTACTTC
d_gene: .
v_gene: TRBV29-1
j_gene: TRBJ2-5
len: 11
abundance: .

CDR3aa: CASSYGQGSPDTQYF
CDR3nt: TGTGCCAGCAGCTACGGACAGGGTTCCCCAGATACCCAGTACTTC
d_gene: TRBD1
v_gene: TRBV7-2
j_gene: TRBJ2-5
len: 15
abundance: few

CDR3aa: CASSYSILRDPQSAEPYEQYF
CDR3nt: TGTGCCAGCAGTTACTCGATTCTCCGGGACCCCCAATCAGCAGAACCCTACGAGCAGTACTTC
d_gene: .
v_gene: TRBV6-5
j_gene: TRBJ2-7
len: 21
abundance: few

CDR3aa: CTSSLGSYEQYF
CDR3nt: TGTACCAGCAGCTTAGGCAGCTACGAGCAGTACTTC
d_gene: .
v_gene: TRBV7-9
j_gene: TRBJ2-7
len: 12
abundance: .

CDR3aa: CSASLTPGYTF
CDR3nt: TGCAGTGCCAGTCTTACACCCGGCTACACCTTC
d_gene: .
v_gene: TRBV20-1
j_gene: TRBJ1-2
len: 11
abundance: .

CDR3aa: CSVARVLNAEAFF
CDR3nt: TGCAGCGTTGCAAGGGTTTTGAACGCTGAAGCTTTCTTT
d_gene: .
v_gene: TRBV29-1
j_gene: TRBJ1-1
len: 13
abundance: .

CDR3aa: CASSHPRSGGYTF
CDR3nt: TGCGCCAGCAGCCACCCCCGTAGTGGTGGCTACACCTTC
d_gene: .
v_gene: TRBV4-3
j_gene: TRBJ1-2
len: 13
abundance: .

CDR3aa: CASSLGRLIEQFF
CDR3nt: TGTGCCAGCAGCTTAGGGCGGCTTATTGAGCAGTTCTTC
d_gene: .
v_gene: TRBV7-9
j_gene: TRBJ2-1
len: 13
abundance: .

CDR3aa: CASGGRGHSYEQYF
CDR3nt: TGTGCCAGCGGTGGCAGGGGGCACTCCTACGAGCAGTACTTC
d_gene: TRBD1
v_gene: TRBV6-2/TRBV6-3
j_gene: TRBJ2-7
len: 14
abundance: many

CDR3aa: CASSAGLAGDYNEQFF
CDR3nt: TGCGCCAGCAGCGCGGGACTAGCGGGGGACTACAATGAGCAGTTCTTC
d_gene: TRBD2
v_gene: TRBV5-1
j_gene: TRBJ2-1
len: 16
abundance: .

CDR3aa: CASTRQGMDYGYTF
CDR3nt: TGTGCCAGTACGCGACAGGGGATGGACTATGGCTACACCTTC
d_gene: TRBD1
v_gene: TRBV9
j_gene: TRBJ1-2
len: 14
abundance: .

CDR3aa: CASSPQTGSGEQYF
CDR3nt: TGTGCCAGCAGCCCTCAAACAGGGTCTGGCGAGCAGTACTTC
d_gene: .
v_gene: TRBV9
j_gene: TRBJ2-7
len: 14
abundance: .

CDR3aa: CASSFPGYSYEQYF
CDR3nt: TGTGCCAGCAGCTTCCCGGGATACTCCTACGAGCAGTACTTC
d_gene: .
v_gene: TRBV5-6
j_gene: TRBJ2-7
len: 14
abundance: .

CDR3aa: CASSANTGEVAQPQHF
CDR3nt: TGTGCCAGCAGCGCCAATACAGGGGAGGTGGCTCAGCCCCAGCATTTT
d_gene: TRBD1
v_gene: TRBV7-3
j_gene: TRBJ1-5
len: 16
abundance: few

CDR3aa: CATDFEGKAGSYNEQFF
CDR3nt: TGTGCCACCGATTTCGAGGGAAAAGCGGGCTCCTACAATGAGCAGTTCTTC
d_gene: .
v_gene: TRBV5-4
j_gene: TRBJ2-1
len: 17
abundance: .

CDR3aa: CATLRRGLGTDTQYF
CDR3nt: TGTGCCACCTTACGGCGGGGACTAGGCACAGATACGCAGTATTTT
d_gene: TRBD2
v_gene: TRBV19
j_gene: TRBJ2-3
len: 15
abundance: .

CDR3aa: CSANPAGLSNEQFF
CDR3nt: TGCAGTGCTAACCCAGCGGGGCTAAGCAATGAGCAGTTCTTC
d_gene: TRBD2
v_gene: TRBV20-1
j_gene: TRBJ2-1
len: 14
abundance: .

CDR3aa: CASTPGDFTDTQYF
CDR3nt: TGCGCCAGCACCCCCGGGGACTTCACAGATACGCAGTATTTT
d_gene: .
v_gene: TRBV5-1
j_gene: TRBJ2-3
len: 14
abundance: .

CDR3aa: CASSDQQGSGNTIYF
CDR3nt: TGTGCCAGCAGCGACCAACAGGGATCAGGAAACACCATATATTTT
d_gene: .
v_gene: TRBV7-2
j_gene: TRBJ1-3
len: 15
abundance: once

CDR3aa: CAISEIPEETQYF
CDR3nt: TGTGCCATCAGTGAGATCCCGGAAGAGACCCAGTACTTC
d_gene: .
v_gene: TRBV10-3
j_gene: TRBJ2-5
len: 13
abundance: few

CDR3aa: CASSLPPAQETQYF
CDR3nt: TGTGCCAGCAGCTTACCACCCGCACAAGAGACCCAGTACTTC
d_gene: .
v_gene: TRBV11-2
j_gene: TRBJ2-5
len: 14
abundance: .

CDR3aa: CASSLGQDLDAQYF
CDR3nt: TGTGCCAGCAGCTTAGGACAGGACTTGGATGCGCAGTATTTT
d_gene: .
v_gene: TRBV7-2
j_gene: TRBJ2-3
len: 14
abundance: few

CDR3aa: CASSYRGWEETQYF
CDR3nt: TGCGCCAGCAGCTATCGGGGGTGGGAGGAGACCCAGTACTTC
d_gene: .
v_gene: TRBV4-3
j_gene: TRBJ2-5
len: 14
abundance: .

CDR3aa: CASSLFPTGVGLNTEAFF
CDR3nt: TGTGCCAGCAGCTTATTTCCGACAGGGGTGGGTTTGAACACTGAAGCTTTCTTT
d_gene: TRBD1
v_gene: TRBV7-3
j_gene: TRBJ1-1
len: 18
abundance: .

CDR3aa: CASSSGTEQFF
CDR3nt: TGTGCCAGCAGTTCCGGGACAGAGCAGTTCTTC
d_gene: .
v_gene: TRBV3-1
j_gene: TRBJ2-1
len: 11
abundance: .

CDR3aa: CASSPRWGQVYEQYF
CDR3nt: TGTGCCAGCAGCCCCCGATGGGGCCAGGTCTACGAGCAGTACTTC
d_gene: .
v_gene: TRBV5-5
j_gene: TRBJ2-7
len: 15
abundance: .

CDR3aa: CATSRGHNEKLFF
CDR3nt: TGTGCCACCAGCAGAGGACATAATGAAAAACTGTTTTTT
d_gene: .
v_gene: TRBV15
j_gene: TRBJ1-4
len: 13
abundance: few

CDR3aa: CASQGGLRTDTQYF
CDR3nt: TGTGCCAGCCAAGGGGGACTTCGCACAGATACGCAGTATTTT
d_gene: .
v_gene: TRBV7-9
j_gene: TRBJ2-3
len: 14
abundance: .

CDR3aa: CASSLYWREAHNEQFF
CDR3nt: TGTGCCAGCAGCTTATACTGGCGGGAGGCTCACAATGAGCAGTTCTTC
d_gene: TRBD2
v_gene: TRBV7-2
j_gene: TRBJ2-1
len: 16
abundance: .

CDR3aa: CASRQPRADSNYGYTF
CDR3nt: TGTGCCAGCAGGCAACCCAGGGCTGATTCTAACTATGGCTACACCTTC
d_gene: .
v_gene: TRBV6-6
j_gene: TRBJ1-2
len: 16
abundance: .

CDR3aa: CASCLRSSGVPTDTQYF
CDR3nt: TGTGCCAGCTGCCTCCGATCTAGCGGGGTGCCCACAGATACGCAGTATTTT
d_gene: TRBD2
v_gene: TRBV7-2
j_gene: TRBJ2-3
len: 17
abundance: .

CDR3aa: CASRGEQLFF
CDR3nt: TGTGCCAGCAGAGGTGAACAACTGTTTTTT
d_gene: .
v_gene: TRBV6-5
j_gene: TRBJ1-4
len: 10
abundance: .

CDR3aa: CASSVATRLSSGANVLTF
CDR3nt: TGTGCCAGCAGCGTAGCTACGCGTTTAAGCTCTGGGGCCAACGTCCTGACTTTC
d_gene: .
v_gene: TRBV9
j_gene: TRBJ2-6
len: 18
abundance: few

CDR3aa: CASSLRDRGPNYGYTF
CDR3nt: TGTGCCAGCAGCCTCCGGGACAGGGGGCCCAACTATGGCTACACCTTC
d_gene: TRBD1
v_gene: TRBV5-4
j_gene: TRBJ1-2
len: 16
abundance: .

CDR3aa: CASSLAGLLDEQYF
CDR3nt: TGCGCCAGCAGCTTAGCGGGGCTTCTGGACGAGCAGTACTTC
d_gene: TRBD2
v_gene: TRBV5-1
j_gene: TRBJ2-7
len: 14
abundance: few

CDR3aa: CASSKDGAAYEQYF
CDR3nt: TGTGCCAGCAGCAAAGACGGAGCTGCCTACGAGCAGTACTTC
d_gene: .
v_gene: TRBV21-1
j_gene: TRBJ2-7
len: 14
abundance: .